The table lists the clone carrying this T cell receptor (beta chain) with many counts. Its antigen is undetermined. The time point is: sample taken at primary tumor resection. This sample was taken from a study of spatial heterogeneity in lung cancer. General observations from the study: For expanded intratumoral alpha and beta TCRs, counts tracked tumor mutation counts.

Each CDR3 protein is one row after TCRdb ran MiXCR on the 5' RACE reads. The table lists about 21,000 distinct CDR3 sequences, 2.8% of them singletons. The source was lung tumor tissue, collected at surgery. The sequence derives from a male donor with early-stage non-small cell lung cancer.

For the CDR3, the DNA is TGTGCCACCAGCAGAAATAGGCCAGAAGCTTTCTTT. Translating gives CATSRNRPEAFF. The J gene is TRBJ1-1, the V gene TRBV15; D not certain. V was pared by 2 bases and J by 8 bases, with 9 bases between. The CDR3 is 12 amino acids. Germline V gene sequence: CDR1 LNHNV, CDR2 YYDKDF (reference sequence).